This section outlines one TCR beta chain sequence together with its context. Its antigen is currently unknown. The protocol was immunoSEQ multiplex PCR, while the TCRdb copy is restricted to in-frame clones and leaves out a portion. This table has some 320,000 clones, around 87% appearing once. This sample was taken from a study of cytomegalovirus exposure and HLA in healthy donors. Trimming stripped 4 bases from V and 0 bases from J, with 7 bases between. Germline loops: CDR1 SGHVS, CDR2 FNYEAQ. CDR3 length: 13 amino acids. Notes on the study in general: Subsequent analysis revealed that first-cohort TCR clusters tended to co-occur in the 120 or so validation repertoires. Among TCR beta chains, those listed as cytomegalovirus-associated numbered 164.

The sequenced sample consisted of PBMCs. The chain uses TRBV7-6 and TRBJ2-7; D not resolved. This TCR derives from a young woman in good health and CMV-seropositive. The CDR3 loop is CASSSLLSYEQYF. CDR3 coding DNA: TGTGCCAGCAGCTCCCTCCTCTCCTACGAGCAGTACTTC. The variable domain in full, with the rest retrieved from reference TRBV7-6 and TRBJ2-7, is GAGVSQSPRYKVTKRGQDVALRCDPISGHVSLYWYRQALGQGPEFLTYFNYEAQQDKSGLPNDRFSAERPEGSISTLTIQRTEQRDSAMYRCASSSLLSYEQYFGPGTRLTVT.